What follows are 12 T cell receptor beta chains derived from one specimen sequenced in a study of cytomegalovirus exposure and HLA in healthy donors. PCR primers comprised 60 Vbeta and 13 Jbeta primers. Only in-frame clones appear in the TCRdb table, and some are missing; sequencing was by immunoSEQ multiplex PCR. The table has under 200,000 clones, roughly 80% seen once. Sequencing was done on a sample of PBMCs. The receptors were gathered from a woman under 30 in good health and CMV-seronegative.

In nucleotides, the CDR3 is TGTGCCAGCAGCCAAGGTAATTTAGGGGCATACGAGCAGTACTTC. Encoded protein: CASSQGNLGAYEQYF. The chain carries TRBV4-2 and TRBJ2-7; D may be TRBD1 (5 bases). Trimming cost V 1 base and J 4 bases, with 14 bases left between them. The CDR3 sequence is 15 residues long. Germline V CDR1 and CDR2: LGHNA, YNFKEQ.

CDR3 sequence: CASSTKGTGYSDSNQPQHF. CDR3 in DNA: TGTGCCAGTAGTACAAAAGGGACAGGGTATTCGGATAGCAATCAGCCCCAGCATTTT. The chain combines TRBV19 with TRBJ1-5, with 9 positions matching TRBD1. The germline CDR1 and CDR2 sequences are LNHDA and SQIVND (reference sequence). The J segment lost 0 bases and the V segment lost 4 bases, leaving 13 bases of the junction unmatched. The CDR3 is 19 amino acids.

CDR3 amino acids: CASFTSITDTQYF. CDR3 coding DNA: TGTGCCAGCTTCACCAGTATCACAGATACGCAGTATTTT. The J gene is TRBJ2-3, the V gene TRBV18, with D hard to call. V was clipped by 7 bases and J by 2 bases, with 10 bases between them. The CDR3 is 13 residues long. The germline V gene encodes CDR1 KGHSH and CDR2 LQKENI.

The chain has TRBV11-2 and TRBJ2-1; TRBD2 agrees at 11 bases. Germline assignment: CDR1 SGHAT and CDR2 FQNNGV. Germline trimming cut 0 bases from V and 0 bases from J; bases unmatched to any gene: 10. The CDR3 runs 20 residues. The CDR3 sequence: CASSLDRGLAVKSSYNEQFF. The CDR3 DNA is TGTGCCAGCAGCTTAGATAGGGGACTAGCGGTTAAGAGCTCCTACAATGAGCAGTTCTTC.

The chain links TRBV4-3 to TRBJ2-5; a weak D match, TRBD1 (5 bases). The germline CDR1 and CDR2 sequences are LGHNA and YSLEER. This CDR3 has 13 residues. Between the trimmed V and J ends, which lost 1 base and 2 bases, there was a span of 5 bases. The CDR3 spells CASSQGTQETQYF. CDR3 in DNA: TGCGCCAGCAGCCAAGGGACACAAGAGACCCAGTACTTC.

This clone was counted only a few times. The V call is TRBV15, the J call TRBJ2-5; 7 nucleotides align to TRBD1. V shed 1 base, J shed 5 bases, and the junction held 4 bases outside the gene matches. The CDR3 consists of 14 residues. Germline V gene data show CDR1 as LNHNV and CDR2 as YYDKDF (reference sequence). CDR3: CATSRGTGAETQYF. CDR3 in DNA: TGTGCCACCAGCAGAGGAACAGGGGCCGAGACCCAGTACTTC.

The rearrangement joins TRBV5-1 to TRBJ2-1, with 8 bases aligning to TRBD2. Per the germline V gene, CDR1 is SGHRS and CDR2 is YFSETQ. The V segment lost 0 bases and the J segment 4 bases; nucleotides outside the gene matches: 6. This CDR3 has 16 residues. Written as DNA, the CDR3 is TGCGCCAGCAGCTTGGCAACCGGCGGGGGGTACAATGAGCAGTTCTTC. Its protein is CASSLATGGGYNEQFF.

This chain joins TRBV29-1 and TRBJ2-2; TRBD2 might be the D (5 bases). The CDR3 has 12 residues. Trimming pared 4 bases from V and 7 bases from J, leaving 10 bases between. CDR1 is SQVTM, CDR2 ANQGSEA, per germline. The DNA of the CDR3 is TGCAGCGTTGCCGGGGTTGGCGGGGAGCTGTTTTTT. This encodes CSVAGVGGELFF.

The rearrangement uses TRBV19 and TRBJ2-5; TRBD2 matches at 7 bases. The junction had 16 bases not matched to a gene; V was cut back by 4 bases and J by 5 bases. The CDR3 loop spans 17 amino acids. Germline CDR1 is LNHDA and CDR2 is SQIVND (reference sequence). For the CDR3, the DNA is TGTGCCAGTAGTAAGGAGCGGGGATATTCAGTTGGGGAGACCCAGTACTTC. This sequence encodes CASSKERGYSVGETQYF.

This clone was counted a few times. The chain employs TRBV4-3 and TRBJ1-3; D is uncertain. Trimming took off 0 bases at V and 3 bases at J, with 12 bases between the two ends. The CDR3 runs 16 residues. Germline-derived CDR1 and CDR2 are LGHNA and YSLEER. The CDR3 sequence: CASSQDHGGGGNTIYF. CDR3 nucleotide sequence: TGCGCCAGCAGCCAAGATCACGGAGGCGGTGGAAACACCATATATTTT.

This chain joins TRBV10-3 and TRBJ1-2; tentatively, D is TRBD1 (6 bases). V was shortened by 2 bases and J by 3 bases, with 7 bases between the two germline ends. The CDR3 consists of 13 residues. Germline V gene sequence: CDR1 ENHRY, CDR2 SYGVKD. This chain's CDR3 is CAISEKGDYGYTF. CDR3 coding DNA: TGTGCCATCAGTGAGAAGGGGGACTATGGCTACACCTTC.

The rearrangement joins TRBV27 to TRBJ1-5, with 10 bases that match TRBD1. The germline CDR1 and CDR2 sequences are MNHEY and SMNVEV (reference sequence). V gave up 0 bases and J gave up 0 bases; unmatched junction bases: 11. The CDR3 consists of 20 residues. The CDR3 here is CASSLSPPGQGLYSNQPQHF. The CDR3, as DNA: TGTGCCAGCAGTTTATCCCCACCGGGACAGGGGCTCTATAGCAATCAGCCCCAGCATTTT.